This T cell receptor beta chain was profiled in a study of siplizumab effects on memory and regulatory T cells. Study-wide results and limits: Naive T cells apparently outstripped memory cells in diversity and seemed major alloresponse contributors. Proliferating siplizumab-culture Tregs lacked confirmation of suppressive function. No assignable naive or memory phenotype existed for roughly 80-97% of proliferating CD4+ or CD8+ clones.

Assays covered about 10^5 TCR templates per sample. Clones were sequenced by immunoSEQ multiplex PCR, and TCRdb holds only the in-frame ones, with some missing. Of roughly 100,000 clones listed, 93% are singletons. Notes on this clone: Its antigen is as yet unknown.

Germline V gives CDR1 LNHDA, CDR2 SQIVND (reference sequence). The CDR3 sequence is 13 residues long. Trimming pared 4 bases from V and 8 bases from J, leaving 14 bases between. This chain connects TRBV19 to TRBJ1-2, with D maybe TRBD1 (5 bases). What was sequenced was CD4+ T cells sorted from blood. The receptor was isolated from a human donor in good health. The CDR3 DNA sequence: TGTGCCAGTAGTACCATTGGAGGGGTAGGCTACACCTTC. It codes for CASSTIGGVGYTF.